This T cell receptor (beta chain) was retrieved from a study of blood T cell repertoires in COVID-19. In germline, CDR1 is LGHDT, CDR2 YNNKEL (reference sequence). V was cut by 1 base and J by 1 base, with 11 bases left in between. CDR3 size: 15 residues. Study processing details: The assay estimated nucleated cells by amplifying reference gene primers. Produced via immunoSEQ multiplex PCR; TCRdb's table is partial and in-frame only. Clone size and the V and J calls come from that table; the DNA yielded D and trimming. The sample yields 30,000 to 35,000 clones, roughly 92% seen once. This clone was seen once.

This chain uses TRBV3-1 (or the pseudogene TRBV3-2) with TRBJ2-7; maybe TRBD1 (6 bases). This sequence originates from a human donor in a cohort sampled during active COVID-19. Material for sequencing was peripheral blood. The CDR3 DNA sequence: TGTGCCAGCAGCCAAGGAACAGGGTTTTCCTACGAGCAGTACTTC. This gives the protein CASSQGTGFSYEQYF.